A selection of T cell receptor beta chains follows, all from one sample in a study of cytomegalovirus exposure and HLA in healthy donors. Generated by immunoSEQ multiplex PCR, the TCRdb table keeps only in-frame clones and is missing some. The sample carries roughly 86,000 clones, 50% to 80% recorded once. Sequenced input: PBMCs. All receptors come from a man younger than 45 in good health and CMV-seronegative. Each CDR3 is given with its conserved first and last residue. D genes are given only for firm matches. Rows may omit the clone size; those that give it use once, few, many or a size class.

clone size: -; V gene: TRBV2; D gene: TRBD2; J gene: TRBJ2-7; CDR3 DNA: TGTGCCAGATCGGGAGGTAGAAAAAACTACTACGAGCAGTACTTC; CDR3 protein: CARSGGRKNYYEQYF
clone size: -; V gene: TRBV27; D gene: TRBD2; J gene: TRBJ2-2; CDR3 DNA: TGTGCCAGCAGGGGACTATCGAACACCGGGGAGCTGTTTTTT; CDR3 protein: CASRGLSNTGELFF
clone size: -; V gene: TRBV6-1; D gene: -; J gene: TRBJ1-5; CDR3 DNA: TGTGCCAGCAGTGGCCAGACAGCATCTGGCAATCAGCCCCAGCATTTT; CDR3 protein: CASSGQTASGNQPQHF
clone size: -; V gene: TRBV14; D gene: TRBD2; J gene: TRBJ2-1; CDR3 DNA: TGTGCCAGCAGCCAGGGACTAGCGGTACCTAATTACAATGAGCAGTTCTTC; CDR3 protein: CASSQGLAVPNYNEQFF
clone size: once; V gene: TRBV5-8; D gene: -; J gene: TRBJ2-3; CDR3 DNA: TGTGCCAGCAGCTTGCTTAGCGGCACAGATACGCAGTATTTT; CDR3 protein: CASSLLSGTDTQYF
clone size: -; V gene: TRBV7-3; D gene: -; J gene: TRBJ1-3; CDR3 DNA: TGTGCTCAGCTTATGAGACAGGTTAATCTCTCTGGAAACACCATATATTTT; CDR3 protein: CAQLMRQVNLSGNTIYF
clone size: -; V gene: TRBV28; D gene: -; J gene: TRBJ2-6; CDR3 DNA: TGTGCCAGCAGTTTCTGGGGGGTAGGGGCCAACGTCCTGACTTTC; CDR3 protein: CASSFWGVGANVLTF
clone size: -; V gene: TRBV4-2; D gene: TRBD1; J gene: TRBJ2-5; CDR3 DNA: TGTGCCAGCAGCCAGGGGTTGAGGGGGCTAGAGACCCAGTACTTC; CDR3 protein: CASSQGLRGLETQYF
clone size: -; V gene: TRBV11-2; D gene: -; J gene: TRBJ2-7; CDR3 DNA: TGTGCCAGCAGTCTAGCGTCAATAGCCTACGAGCAGTACTTC; CDR3 protein: CASSLASIAYEQYF
clone size: few; V gene: TRBV7-9; D gene: -; J gene: TRBJ2-7; CDR3 DNA: TGTGCCAGCAGTTCCCAGGGTTACGAGCAGTACTTC; CDR3 protein: CASSSQGYEQYF
clone size: -; V gene: TRBV25-1; D gene: TRBD1; J gene: TRBJ1-1; CDR3 DNA: TGTGCCAGCACCCCCTCAGACAGGGTGGTCACTGAAGCTTTCTTT; CDR3 protein: CASTPSDRVVTEAFF
clone size: few; V gene: TRBV14; D gene: TRBD1; J gene: TRBJ1-3; CDR3 DNA: TGTGCCAGCAGCCAATGGCAGGGGGCTGGAAACACCATATATTTT; CDR3 protein: CASSQWQGAGNTIYF
clone size: few; V gene: TRBV6-6; D gene: -; J gene: TRBJ2-1; CDR3 DNA: TGTGCCAGCAGTTACTCATCCCGGGACTGGCAGTTCTTC; CDR3 protein: CASSYSSRDWQFF
clone size: -; V gene: TRBV7-3; D gene: TRBD1; J gene: TRBJ2-7; CDR3 DNA: TGTGCCAGCAGCTTAGAGGGACAGGGTCTCTACGAGCAGTACTTC; CDR3 protein: CASSLEGQGLYEQYF
clone size: -; V gene: TRBV5-6; D gene: -; J gene: TRBJ1-2; CDR3 DNA: TGTGCCAGCAGCTTCCCAGGGGCTGGCTACACCTTC; CDR3 protein: CASSFPGAGYTF
clone size: -; V gene: TRBV27; D gene: -; J gene: TRBJ2-7; CDR3 DNA: TGTGCCAGCAGTTTGGGGGGAGCCTCCGAGGAGCAGTACTTC; CDR3 protein: CASSLGGASEEQYF
clone size: -; V gene: TRBV4-1; D gene: TRBD1; J gene: TRBJ1-6; CDR3 DNA: TGCGCCAGCAGCCAGGCGGGACAGGGAGCAGATTCACCCCTCCACTTT; CDR3 protein: CASSQAGQGADSPLHF
clone size: -; V gene: TRBV7-3; D gene: -; J gene: TRBJ1-1; CDR3 DNA: TGTGCCAGCAGCTTGGAGGGCGCGAACACTGAAGCTTTCTTT; CDR3 protein: CASSLEGANTEAFF
clone size: -; V gene: TRBV11-2; D gene: -; J gene: TRBJ2-1; CDR3 DNA: TGTGCCAGCAGCTTAGGCGTCGTGGCAGGCAATGAGCAGTTCTTC; CDR3 protein: CASSLGVVAGNEQFF
clone size: -; V gene: TRBV28; D gene: -; J gene: TRBJ2-2; CDR3 DNA: TGTGCCAGCAGTGCCGGACTCCAACATTCCGGGGAGCTGTTTTTT; CDR3 protein: CASSAGLQHSGELFF
clone size: few; V gene: TRBV7-2; D gene: -; J gene: TRBJ2-1; CDR3 DNA: TGTGCCAGCAGCTCCCTATTAAGCCGGAATAGAGGCAATGAGCAGTTCTTC; CDR3 protein: CASSSLLSRNRGNEQFF
clone size: -; V gene: TRBV29-1; D gene: -; J gene: TRBJ1-2; CDR3 DNA: TGCAGCGCCGTAGGGGAAGGCGGATATGGCTACACCTTC; CDR3 protein: CSAVGEGGYGYTF
clone size: few; V gene: TRBV2; D gene: -; J gene: TRBJ2-5; CDR3 DNA: TGTGCCAGCAAGTTCGGGGAGACCCAGTACTTC; CDR3 protein: CASKFGETQYF
clone size: few; V gene: TRBV9; D gene: TRBD2; J gene: TRBJ2-1; CDR3 DNA: TGTGCCAGCAGCGCCCGAACAGCGGGGGGGCGCGATGAGCAGTTCTTC; CDR3 protein: CASSARTAGGRDEQFF
clone size: -; V gene: TRBV9; D gene: -; J gene: TRBJ1-1; CDR3 DNA: TGTGCCAGCAGCGTCTTGGGGGCCAACACTGAAGCTTTCTTT; CDR3 protein: CASSVLGANTEAFF
clone size: -; V gene: TRBV6-1; D gene: TRBD1; J gene: TRBJ2-7; CDR3 DNA: TGTGCCAGCAGTGGTGGGACAGGCGCGGTCGACGAGCAGTACTTC; CDR3 protein: CASSGGTGAVDEQYF
clone size: -; V gene: TRBV19; D gene: -; J gene: TRBJ1-6; CDR3 DNA: TGTGCCAGTAGTATCGGCAGGGCGTATAATTCACCCCTCCACTTT; CDR3 protein: CASSIGRAYNSPLHF
clone size: -; V gene: TRBV9; D gene: -; J gene: TRBJ1-2; CDR3 DNA: TGTGCCAGCAGCGTTGACTTCTCCGGGACACCGAACTATGGCTACACCTTC; CDR3 protein: CASSVDFSGTPNYGYTF
clone size: -; V gene: TRBV9; D gene: -; J gene: TRBJ1-4; CDR3 DNA: TGTGCCAGCAGCGCCAGGACTAATGAAAAACTGTTTTTT; CDR3 protein: CASSARTNEKLFF
clone size: -; V gene: TRBV9; D gene: -; J gene: TRBJ2-3; CDR3 DNA: TGTGCCAGCAGCGCCCACAGGGAAAGCACAGATACGCAGTATTTT; CDR3 protein: CASSAHRESTDTQYF
clone size: few; V gene: TRBV27; D gene: TRBD1; J gene: TRBJ1-1; CDR3 DNA: TGTGCCAGCAGGGTGGGACAGCTCGACACTGAAGCTTTCTTT; CDR3 protein: CASRVGQLDTEAFF
clone size: -; V gene: TRBV5-6; D gene: TRBD1; J gene: TRBJ1-2; CDR3 DNA: TGTGCCAGCAGCATCGGGACAGGGCCCTATGGCTACACCTTC; CDR3 protein: CASSIGTGPYGYTF
clone size: -; V gene: TRBV28; D gene: TRBD1; J gene: TRBJ2-1; CDR3 DNA: TGTGCCAGCCTTTACCGGGACAGGGGAGTTTTTTTCTTC; CDR3 protein: CASLYRDRGVFFF
clone size: -; V gene: TRBV27; D gene: TRBD2; J gene: TRBJ2-7; CDR3 DNA: TGTGCCAGCAGTTTGGGACTAGCGGGGAACTACGAGCAGTACTTC; CDR3 protein: CASSLGLAGNYEQYF
clone size: -; V gene: TRBV6-5; D gene: -; J gene: TRBJ1-2; CDR3 DNA: TGTGCCAGCGGGAGGTTGGGGTATGGCTACACCTTC; CDR3 protein: CASGRLGYGYTF
clone size: -; V gene: TRBV12-5; D gene: TRBD1; J gene: TRBJ2-7; CDR3 DNA: TGTGCTAGTGGTTGGCCGGTCTCAGGGGGTGTAGGCGAGCAGTACTTC; CDR3 protein: CASGWPVSGGVGEQYF
clone size: few; V gene: TRBV6-5; D gene: TRBD2; J gene: TRBJ2-2; CDR3 DNA: TGTGCCAGCAGTTACAGGGCGGGAGGATTGTCCGGGGAGCTGTTTTTT; CDR3 protein: CASSYRAGGLSGELFF
clone size: once; V gene: TRBV1; D gene: -; J gene: TRBJ1-1; CDR3 DNA: TGCACCAGCAGCCAAGATTGGCACATCATGAACACTGAAGCTTTCTTT; CDR3 protein: CTSSQDWHIMNTEAFF
clone size: few; V gene: TRBV10-3; D gene: -; J gene: TRBJ1-1; CDR3 DNA: TGTGCCATCAGAAGACCCGGAGGGAACACTGAAGCTTTCTTT; CDR3 protein: CAIRRPGGNTEAFF
clone size: -; V gene: TRBV19; D gene: -; J gene: TRBJ1-2; CDR3 DNA: TGTGCCAGTAGTATCTCGCGGGGGCCAGGGTATGGCTACACCTTC; CDR3 protein: CASSISRGPGYGYTF
clone size: -; V gene: TRBV2; D gene: TRBD2; J gene: TRBJ2-1; CDR3 DNA: TGTGCCAGCAGACTAGCGGGGGGCTCCTACAATGAGCAGTTCTTC; CDR3 protein: CASRLAGGSYNEQFF
clone size: -; V gene: TRBV18; D gene: TRBD1; J gene: TRBJ1-5; CDR3 DNA: TGTGCCAGCTCACCGACAGGGGGCGAAGGTCAGCCCCAGCATTTT; CDR3 protein: CASSPTGGEGQPQHF
clone size: few; V gene: TRBV27; D gene: TRBD2; J gene: TRBJ2-3; CDR3 DNA: TGTGCCAGCAGCCGCACTAGCGGGGCTTTCACAGATACGCAGTATTTT; CDR3 protein: CASSRTSGAFTDTQYF
clone size: -; V gene: TRBV9; D gene: TRBD2; J gene: TRBJ2-5; CDR3 DNA: TGTGCCAGCAGCTCAAGAGCGGGGGGGCGGGAGACCCAGTACTTC; CDR3 protein: CASSSRAGGRETQYF
clone size: -; V gene: TRBV11-3; D gene: TRBD2; J gene: TRBJ2-3; CDR3 DNA: TGTGCCAGCAGCTTGGGGGGGATCACAGATACGCAGTATTTT; CDR3 protein: CASSLGGITDTQYF